This TCR beta chain was documented in a study of T cells in Graves' hyperthyroidism and ophthalmopathy. This clonotype was observed a handful of times. Its cognate antigen is unknown. The source material, RNA transcripts, was used to amplify TCR beta CDR3 regions. The HTBI primer set drove a first-round RT-PCR of the TCR CDR3. In TCRdb, the multiplex PCR reads were re-called with MiXCR into one record per CDR3 protein. This sample has about 560,000 distinct CDR3 sequences, with roughly 17% found just once. Study results and limitations: Researchers found most expanded thyroid clonotypes above 0.001 in blood as well. Ophthalmopathy, which appeared later, was predicted by the model a median around 6 months before onset.

The V gene lost 2 bases and the J gene lost 1 base, with 14 bases spanning the gap. The CDR3 length is 16 residues. Germline-derived CDR1 and CDR2 are SEHNR and FQNEAQ (reference sequence). This sequence joins TRBV7-9 and TRBJ1-1; D gene unclear. The sample comprised blood. This TCR came from a woman aged 18-30 years with Graves' hyperthyroidism. CDR3 nucleotides: TGTGCCAGCAGCTTATTCGGTACAGACCAGAACACTGAAGCTTTCTTT. Translated, it gives CASSLFGTDQNTEAFF.